Following are 25 T cell receptor beta chains from one sample sequenced in a study of cytomegalovirus exposure and HLA in healthy donors. 13 Jbeta primers and 60 Vbeta primers were used for the PCR. Produced via immunoSEQ multiplex PCR; TCRdb's table is partial and in-frame only. The table lists about 140,000 clones, around 63% of them singletons, with over 1.5% in the top ten. The sequenced sample consisted of PBMCs. The receptors stem from a human donor in good health.

A word on this clone: Other DNA variants within this sample encode the same CDR3. This chain joins TRBV5-1 and TRBJ1-5; maybe TRBD1 (6 bases). The CDR3 runs to 14 residues. V shed 4 bases and J shed 2 bases, with 10 bases lying between them. Germline-derived CDR1 and CDR2 are SGHRS and YFSETQ. CDR3 protein: CASSPTGGNQPQHF. In nucleotides, the CDR3 is TGCGCCAGCAGCCCGACAGGAGGCAATCAGCCCCAGCATTTT.

The rearrangement joins TRBV4-2 to TRBJ2-5, with D possibly matching TRBD1 (5 bases). Germline V CDR1 and CDR2: LGHNA, YNFKEQ. The CDR3 has 14 amino acids. V gave up 0 bases and J gave up 3 bases, with 8 bases separating them. CDR3 sequence reads: CASSQDAREETQYF. The CDR3 coding sequence is TGTGCCAGCAGCCAAGACGCCAGGGAAGAGACCCAGTACTTC.

There are a few counts of this clone. The chain recombines TRBV10-2 with TRBJ2-7, with TRBD2 matching 7 bases. The trim removed 0 bases at V and 1 base at J, leaving 6 bases unmatched. This CDR3 spans 16 amino acids. Germline V CDR1 and CDR2: WSHSY, SAAADI. The CDR3 sequence is CASSESRASGSYEQYF. The CDR3 DNA reads as TGCGCCAGCAGTGAGTCGCGGGCTAGCGGTTCCTACGAGCAGTACTTC.

The rearrangement uses TRBV9 and TRBJ2-1; weak D call: TRBD1 (5 bases). Germline loops: CDR1 SGDLS, CDR2 YYNGEE. The CDR3 is made up of 14 amino acids. Trimming shortened V by 0 bases and J by 9 bases, and 13 bases separated the two germline ends. CDR3 sequence: CASSVGRGDSEQFF. Written as DNA, the CDR3 is TGTGCCAGCAGCGTAGGTAGGGGCGACAGTGAGCAGTTCTTC. The full variable domain, in which reference TRBV9 and TRBJ2-1 provide the parts outside the CDR3, is DSGVTQTPKHLITATGQRVTLRCSPRSGDLSVYWYQQSLDQGLQFLIQYYNGEERAKGNILERFSAQQFPDLHSELNLSSLELGDSALYFCASSVGRGDSEQFFGPGTRLTVL.

The CDR3 is CASSYAGRQETQYF. DNA of the CDR3: TGTGCCAGCAGTTACGCGGGACGGCAAGAGACCCAGTACTTC. V gene TRBV6-6 combines with J gene TRBJ2-5; a weak D match, TRBD2 (6 bases). Germline lookup yields CDR1 MNHNY and CDR2 SVGAGI (reference sequence). Deletions cut 2 bases from V and 2 bases from J, with 9 bases between. This CDR3 comprises 14 residues.

The rearrangement joins TRBV19 to TRBJ2-7; possibly TRBD1 for D (5 bases). Per germline, CDR1 LNHDA and CDR2 SQIVND (reference sequence). V dropped 5 bases and J dropped 4 bases, with 15 bases sitting between them. The CDR3 spans 14 residues. The CDR3 spells CASSAQGGVYEQYF. The CDR3 nucleotides are TGTGCCAGTAGTGCCCAGGGTGGAGTATACGAGCAGTACTTC.

The chain recombines TRBV19 with TRBJ1-5; 9 bases are a match to TRBD1. The germline CDR1 and CDR2 sequences are LNHDA and SQIVND (reference sequence). V was pared by 5 bases and J by 6 bases, with 11 bases of the junction left unmatched. This CDR3 is 16 amino acids long. The CDR3 loop is CASSPSRDRVGQPQHF. In DNA form, the CDR3 reads TGTGCCAGTAGTCCGTCCCGGGACAGGGTCGGTCAGCCCCAGCATTTT.

The sample holds a few counts of this clone. V gene TRBV28 combines with J gene TRBJ1-2, with TRBD1 matching over 9 bases. The CDR3 is 14 residues long. CDR1 is MDHEN and CDR2 is SYDVKM in the germline V gene. V lost 8 bases, J lost 8 bases, and 12 bases stayed unmatched. CDR3 DNA sequence: TGTGCCAGCGGGCGTCCGGGACAGGGCTTGGGCTACACCTTC. Translating it yields CASGRPGQGLGYTF.

This chain joins TRBV6-1 and TRBJ2-2; a weak D match, TRBD1 (6 bases). Trimming removed 6 bases at V and 1 base at J, with 12 bases between. The length of the CDR3 is 15 residues. Germline lookup yields CDR1 MNHNS and CDR2 SASEGT. The CDR3 coding sequence is TGTGCCAGCAGAGCTCTCAGGGGGAACACCGGGGAGCTGTTTTTT. Its protein product is CASRALRGNTGELFF.

The chain has TRBV6-6 and TRBJ2-3, with D perhaps TRBD2 (5 bases). The CDR3 totals 13 residues. The V gene lost 2 bases and the J gene lost 3 bases, with 6 bases spanning the gap. CDR1 and CDR2 (germline): MNHNY, SVGAGI (reference sequence). The CDR3 here is CASSYEGTDTQYF. The CDR3 DNA is TGTGCCAGCAGTTACGAGGGAACAGATACGCAGTATTTT.

This clone has more than one count but fewer than ten. The gene calls are TRBV4-3 and TRBJ2-7, with TRBD1 matching over 8 bases. Germline V gene data show CDR1 as LGHNA and CDR2 as YSLEER. The CDR3 extends over 17 amino acids. The V segment lost 4 bases and the J segment 2 bases; nucleotides outside the gene matches: 13. The CDR3 DNA reads as TGCGCCAGCAGCCCATCCGCCAGGGGGGACAGGCCCTACGAGCAGTACTTC. Its protein product is CASSPSARGDRPYEQYF.

This clone was picked up a small number of times. This chain links TRBV28 with TRBJ1-1; D is ambiguous. Trimming left V 5 bases short and J 0 bases short, with 10 bases between. Per the germline V gene, CDR1 is MDHEN and CDR2 is SYDVKM. CDR3 length: 14 residues. The CDR3 here is CASSLALMNTEAFF. CDR3 DNA: TGTGCCAGCAGTCTTGCGCTCATGAACACTGAAGCTTTCTTT.

The chain uses TRBV5-6 and TRBJ1-1; D gene unclear. Germline V lookup: CDR1 SGHDT, CDR2 YYEEEE. This CDR3 is 15 amino acids long. V was cut by 0 bases and J by 2 bases, with 11 bases left in between. Here the CDR3 reads CASSLGHFTNTEAFF. The DNA for the CDR3 is TGTGCCAGCAGCTTGGGACACTTCACTAACACTGAAGCTTTCTTT.

V gene TRBV9 combines with J gene TRBJ2-5; TRBD2 agrees at 7 bases. CDR3 length: 15 residues. Per germline, CDR1 SGDLS and CDR2 YYNGEE. Losses at the gene ends were 4 bases for V and 7 bases for J; bases not matched to a gene: 13. The CDR3 DNA follows: TGTGCCAGCAGCCCGAAGCGGGGCGGGAATGGGACCCAGTACTTC. Residues: CASSPKRGGNGTQYF.

This chain uses TRBV18 with TRBJ2-5; 7 nucleotides match TRBD1. The DNA end lines up better with TRBJ2-7; the J call may be wrong. The CDR3 has 13 residues. Germline V gives CDR1 KGHSH, CDR2 LQKENI. The CDR3 DNA reads TGTGCCAGCTCCCGACAGGGTTCCTACGAGCAGTACTTC. This translates into CASSRQGSYEQYF.

The rearrangement links TRBV5-4 to TRBJ1-3; possibly TRBD1 for D (6 bases). Trimming cost V 4 bases and J 0 bases, with 11 bases left between them. The CDR3 has 15 residues. Germline V gives CDR1 SGHNT, CDR2 YYREEE (reference sequence). CDR3 DNA sequence: TGTGCCAGCAGCATACAGGGCCCCTCTGGAAACACCATATATTTT. Translating gives CASSIQGPSGNTIYF.

The CDR3 coding sequence is TGTGCCAGCAGCGGAGGGCGTTTCGGTGAAAAACTGTTTTTT. This gives the protein CASSGGRFGEKLFF. This rearrangement joins TRBV7-8 to TRBJ1-4; D call uncertain. Germline-derived CDR1 and CDR2 are SGHVS and FQNEAQ. CDR3 length equals 14 residues. V dropped 5 bases and J dropped 7 bases, with 14 bases sitting between them.

V gene TRBV7-2 combines with J gene TRBJ2-1; tentatively, D is TRBD2 (6 bases). V dropped 5 bases and J dropped 7 bases, with 15 bases sitting between them. Germline V CDR1 and CDR2: SGHTA, FQGNSA. The CDR3 has 14 residues. The CDR3 is CASSRAGTGNEQFF. In nucleotides, the CDR3 is TGTGCCAGCAGCCGAGCCGGGACTGGGAATGAGCAGTTCTTC. The full variable domain, completed using reference TRBV7-2 and TRBJ2-1, is GAGVSQSPSNKVTEKGKDVELRCDPISGHTALYWYRQSLGQGLEFLIYFQGNSAPDKSGLPSDRFSAERTGGSVSTLTIQRTQQEDSAVYLCASSRAGTGNEQFFGPGTRLTVL.

The chain combines TRBV11-3 with TRBJ2-2; D is perhaps TRBD2 (5 bases). This CDR3 comprises 15 residues. Germline values: CDR1 SGHNT, CDR2 YENEEA. The V end was cut by 1 base, the J end by 7 bases, with 13 bases between. The DNA for the CDR3 is TGTGCCAGCAGCTTAGTACGTCCGGGGTTCGGGGAGCTGTTTTTT. Translated: CASSLVRPGFGELFF.

CDR3 in DNA: TGTGCCAGCAGCCCCCTCTCCGTCGAGGGCCAGTACTTC. Translating it yields CASSPLSVEGQYF. The gene calls are TRBV5-5 and TRBJ2-5; D is possibly TRBD2 (5 bases). The CDR3 totals 13 residues. CDR1 and CDR2 from the germline V gene are SGHKS and YYEKEE (reference sequence). With 4 bases removed from V and 10 bases from J, the gap between germline ends came to 17 bases.

The chain is built from TRBV28 and TRBJ2-1; 10 bases agree with TRBD2. The V and J ends lost 2 bases and 8 bases, in that order; junction bases with no gene match: 6. The CDR3 contains 15 residues. CDR1 MDHEN and CDR2 SYDVKM come from the germline V gene. The CDR3 coding sequence is TGTGCCAGCAGTTTAGCTAGCGGGAGTAACGATGAGCAGTTCTTC. Translated, it gives CASSLASGSNDEQFF. The full variable domain, its missing parts supplied by reference TRBV28 and TRBJ2-1, is DVKVTQSSRYLVKRTGEKVFLECVQDMDHENMFWYRQDPGLGLRLIYFSYDVKMKEKGDIPEGYSVSREKKERFSLILESASTNQTSMYLCASSLASGSNDEQFFGPGTRLTVL.

This clone was seen only a few times. V usage is TRBV27 and J usage is TRBJ1-5; 12 nucleotides agree with TRBD1. The germline CDR1 and CDR2 sequences are MNHEY and SMNVEV (reference sequence). This CDR3 spans 15 amino acids. Germline trimming cut 5 bases from V and 5 bases from J; bases unmatched to any gene: 4. The CDR3 bases are TGTGCCAGCAGTCAAGGGACAGGGGGCGATCAGCCCCAGCATTTT. It specifies CASSQGTGGDQPQHF.

This rearrangement joins TRBV18 to TRBJ1-5, with D maybe TRBD1 (6 bases). This CDR3 spans 14 amino acids. Germline V gene sequence: CDR1 KGHSH, CDR2 LQKENI. V lost 6 bases and J 1 base, leaving 10 bases between the germline ends. The CDR3 DNA is TGTGCCAGCTCCTTGACAGGAAGCAATCAGCCCCAGCATTTT. It is translated as CASSLTGSNQPQHF.

This chain connects TRBV18 to TRBJ2-7; 10 bases agree with TRBD2. CDR1 KGHSH and CDR2 LQKENI come from the germline V gene. The CDR3 covers 15 residues. V gave up 3 bases and J gave up 5 bases; unmatched junction bases: 7. The CDR3, as DNA: TGTGCCAGCTCACCCCCAGCGGGAGGGAGGCACGAGCAGTACTTC. This codes for CASSPPAGGRHEQYF.

CDR3 in DNA: TGTGCCAGCAGCCCTGGACTAGCCCCAGATACGCAGTATTTT. It is translated as CASSPGLAPDTQYF. The chain links TRBV5-5 to TRBJ2-3, with 8 bases lining up with TRBD2. V was clipped by 4 bases and J by 4 bases; unmatched bases: 5. In germline, CDR1 is SGHKS, CDR2 YYEKEE (reference sequence). This CDR3 contains 14 residues.